A selection of T cell receptor beta chains follows, all from one sample in a study of OX40 agonist ivuxolimab in advanced cancers. Profiled with immunoSEQ multiplex PCR; TCRdb holds only in-frame clones, not every one. Seen here are 45,000 to 60,000 clones, less than 85% observed once, and the top ten hold 1.5% to 2%. The sample was CD4+ or CD8+ T cells sorted from blood, taken in a trial of the OX40 agonist ivuxolimab. The origin of the receptors is an adult with an advanced solid tumor such as melanoma, head and neck, liver or kidney cancer. CDR3s leave out the opening cysteine and the closing phenylalanine or tryptophan. Expanded clones get a size class; other rows say once, few or many, or leave the size out.

clone_size v_call cdr3_aa
once TRBV29-1 SVAMGLSQSYEQY
. TRBV6-5 ASFPGGTDTQY
. TRBV7-9 ASSPRQGTNSPLH
. TRBV18 ASSLDRLTGELF
once TRBV4-1 ASSQVKGLQETQY
. TRBV19 ASSIGGGVRYGYT
once TRBV5-4 ASSKARDRAQETQY
medium-sized TRBV9 ASSVVRNTEAF
few TRBV7-9 ASSQLDRGDSNQPQH
. TRBV30 AWSESGTASEKLF
. TRBV7-9 ASSLRGTEAF
. TRBV28 ASSAGNTIY
. TRBV10-1 ASSPGAGSYNEQF
few TRBV27 ASSTGITQPQH
. TRBV9 ASSSLSNTEAF
. TRBV15 ATSRGGADTQY
. TRBV30 AWSVGGFNSPLH
. TRBV7-6 ASSASVGLNSPLH
. TRBV11-2 ASSFSGQSEAF
. TRBV19 ASSQRTADTQY
. TRBV7-9 ASSLVGGTYNEQF
once TRBV18 ASSRRDGNQPQH
. TRBV4-2 ASSPASGRVENEQY
. TRBV7-2 ASSRDRVSPLH
. TRBV10-3 AISEQGGGGVDEQY
. TRBV6-1 ASTPGGQGSDTQY
. TRBV18 ASSPPGQGAFTDTQY
. TRBV6-6 ASSYPGDRYEQY
. TRBV19 ASSPGQGATKTQY
. TRBV11-2 ASNWEGARNEQF
. TRBV11-3 ASSRSGRTGELF
once TRBV30 AWTARDRANGNQPQH
. TRBV4-2 ASSQETANGYT
. TRBV5-1 ASSLTPGQGSGNTIY
. TRBV21-1 ASSKGDRDKSYEQY
once TRBV5-1 ASSPGRGLNEQF
. TRBV30 AWSVHPGQVNTEAF
. TRBV30 AWSVYGLYEQY
. TRBV5-4 ASSSGARFEQF
. TRBV19 ASSIQVLEKLF
. TRBV15 ATSTSRQLAKNIQY
. TRBV18 ASSPQGARTTEKLF
. TRBV5-4 ASSLKGQVYGYT
once TRBV7-3 ASSAGLGKGSLYNEQF
. TRBV4-2 ASSQTSWTGKPGELF
. TRBV19 ASSIRGAGGELF